This T cell receptor beta chain was identified during a study of blood T cell repertoires in COVID-19. V shed 3 bases, J shed 15 bases, and the junction held 8 bases outside the gene matches. CDR3 length equals 13 residues. CDR1 KGHSH and CDR2 LQKENI come from the germline V gene. TCRdb's table, derived via immunoSEQ multiplex PCR, lists solely in-frame clones and lacks some. The sample has about 54,000 clones, roughly 85% seen once; the top ten hold approximately 5.7%. This TCR came from a human donor in a cohort sampled during active COVID-19. The chain is built from TRBV18 and TRBJ1-6; the match to TRBD1 covers 7 bases. The source material was peripheral blood. Here the CDR3 reads CASSPGQVQVLHF. In DNA form, the CDR3 reads TGTGCCAGCTCACCCGGACAGGTTCAAGTCCTCCACTTT.